A selection of T cell receptor beta chains follows, all from one sample in a study of PD-L1 blockade in urothelial cancer. TCRdb keeps only in-frame clones here, not all; method: immunoSEQ multiplex PCR. The sample contains about 29,000 clones, approximately 86% of which appear only once. The sequencing here drew on PBMCs, taken around atezolizumab (anti-PD-L1) treatment. Receptors were obtained from a man aged 50 to 59 with urothelial cancer. Both conserved end residues are part of each CDR3. A D gene is named only where the DNA matches it firmly. Clone size appears in some rows only: once, few, many, or a class for an expanded clone.

clone size	D gene	V gene	J gene	CDR3 DNA	CDR3 protein
NA	TRBD2	TRBV11-2	TRBJ2-1	TGTGCCAGCAGCTTAGCCGGGACTAGCGGGAGGGGAGAGCAGTTCTTC	CASSLAGTSGRGEQFF
NA	NA	TRBV19	TRBJ2-7	TGTGCCAGTAGTATCTCCCAGGGACACTACGAGCAGTACTTC	CASSISQGHYEQYF
NA	NA	TRBV5-4	TRBJ2-2	TGTGCCAGCAGCTTGGCCCGGGCAGGGGACACCGGGGAGCTGTTTTTT	CASSLARAGDTGELFF
NA	NA	TRBV5-1	TRBJ2-7	TGCGCCAGCAAGGCGGCTAGCTACTCCTACGAGCAGTACTTC	CASKAASYSYEQYF
NA	TRBD1	TRBV25-1	TRBJ2-2	TGTGCCAGCAGTGAACAGGGGGCGCGAGTCGGGGAGCTGTTTTTT	CASSEQGARVGELFF
NA	TRBD1	TRBV30	TRBJ2-5	TGTGCCTGGAGTCATGGGCAGGGGGCATGGGAGACCCAGTACTTC	CAWSHGQGAWETQYF
NA	NA	TRBV28	TRBJ1-5	TGTGCCAGCAGCCCCCGGGGGCAGCCCCAGCATTTT	CASSPRGQPQHF
NA	TRBD1	TRBV7-8	TRBJ1-3	TGTGCCAGCAGCCCAGGCAGGGGGCCGCCTGGAAACACCATATATTTT	CASSPGRGPPGNTIYF
NA	TRBD1	TRBV7-2	TRBJ1-1	TGTGCCAGCAGCTTAACTTGGGACAGGTATGAAGCTTTCTTT	CASSLTWDRYEAFF
once	TRBD2	TRBV5-6	TRBJ2-3	TGTGCCAGCAGCTTGTTCCTAGCGGGAGTAACAGATACGCAGTATTTT	CASSLFLAGVTDTQYF
NA	NA	TRBV27	TRBJ2-2	TGTGCCAGCAGTTTACGCGACACCCTGAGGGACACCGGGGAGCTGTTTTTT	CASSLRDTLRDTGELFF
NA	TRBD2	TRBV15	TRBJ2-5	TGTGCCACCAGCAGAGATTTGCTAGCGGGGGTCCAAGAGACCCAGTACTTC	CATSRDLLAGVQETQYF
NA	NA	TRBV5-6	TRBJ1-1	TGTGCCAGCAGCTTGGCCTCGGGGTCCACTGAAGCTTTCTTT	CASSLASGSTEAFF
NA	TRBD1	TRBV4-1	TRBJ1-4	TGCGCCAGCAGCCTAGGTGGGACAGTTAATGAAAAACTGTTTTTT	CASSLGGTVNEKLFF
NA	NA	TRBV30	TRBJ1-1	TGTGCCTGGAGTGGGACAGTGCTGGCTGAAGCTTTCTTT	CAWSGTVLAEAFF
NA	TRBD2	TRBV11-3	TRBJ2-3	TGTGCCAGCAGCTCACACGGGACTAGCGGGGGGCTAGATACGCAGTATTTT	CASSSHGTSGGLDTQYF
NA	NA	TRBV5-4	TRBJ1-1	TGTGCCAGCAGCTTAGCAGGGGTGAAGAGCAACACTGAAGCTTTCTTT	CASSLAGVKSNTEAFF
once	NA	TRBV30	TRBJ2-7	TGTGCCTGGAGTTCGTGGGACACCGCCTACGAGCAGTACTTC	CAWSSWDTAYEQYF
NA	TRBD1	TRBV7-9	TRBJ2-1	TGTGCCAGCAGCGGATGGGACAGCCGTGACAATGAGCAGTTCTTC	CASSGWDSRDNEQFF
NA	TRBD1	TRBV7-2	TRBJ2-5	TGTGCCAGCAGCTCCCGAGGGGGCGGGGAGACCCAGTACTTC	CASSSRGGGETQYF
NA	NA	TRBV9	TRBJ1-2	TGTGCCAGCAGTGGGTTGGCGGCTAACTATGGCTACACCTTC	CASSGLAANYGYTF
NA	TRBD1	TRBV12-5	TRBJ2-2	TGTGCTAGTGGTTCAAGACAGGGTAACGCCGGGGAGCTGTTTTTT	CASGSRQGNAGELFF
NA	NA	TRBV4-3	TRBJ2-7	TGCGCCAGCAGCCAAGATCCCCAGGCCACCTACGAGCAGTACTTC	CASSQDPQATYEQYF
NA	NA	TRBV19	TRBJ1-1	TGTGCCAGTAGTATAAGCAACAGGCAAGGAACTGAAGCTTTCTTT	CASSISNRQGTEAFF
NA	TRBD1	TRBV18	TRBJ2-7	TGTGCCAGCTCACGGGACAGGATCTACGAGCAGTACTTC	CASSRDRIYEQYF
NA	NA	TRBV19	TRBJ2-7	TGTGCCAGTAGTATAGGACACTCCTACGAGCAGTACTTC	CASSIGHSYEQYF
NA	TRBD1	TRBV6-6	TRBJ1-2	TGTGCCAGCACCCTGGACAGGGATAACTATGGCTACACCTTC	CASTLDRDNYGYTF
NA	TRBD1	TRBV5-5	TRBJ2-7	TGTGCCAGCAGCCCAGGACAGGCGTACTACGAGCAGTACTTC	CASSPGQAYYEQYF
once	NA	TRBV30	TRBJ2-2	TGTGCCTGGAGTGTACTAGAGGCCGGGGAGCTGTTTTTT	CAWSVLEAGELFF
once	NA	TRBV30	TRBJ2-7	TGTGCCTGGAGTGTACGGGGTCTCATCTCCTACGAGCAGTACTTC	CAWSVRGLISYEQYF
NA	TRBD1	TRBV7-2	TRBJ1-6	TGTGCCAGCAGCTCCACAGGGGGGTCTTCACCCCTCCACTTT	CASSSTGGSSPLHF